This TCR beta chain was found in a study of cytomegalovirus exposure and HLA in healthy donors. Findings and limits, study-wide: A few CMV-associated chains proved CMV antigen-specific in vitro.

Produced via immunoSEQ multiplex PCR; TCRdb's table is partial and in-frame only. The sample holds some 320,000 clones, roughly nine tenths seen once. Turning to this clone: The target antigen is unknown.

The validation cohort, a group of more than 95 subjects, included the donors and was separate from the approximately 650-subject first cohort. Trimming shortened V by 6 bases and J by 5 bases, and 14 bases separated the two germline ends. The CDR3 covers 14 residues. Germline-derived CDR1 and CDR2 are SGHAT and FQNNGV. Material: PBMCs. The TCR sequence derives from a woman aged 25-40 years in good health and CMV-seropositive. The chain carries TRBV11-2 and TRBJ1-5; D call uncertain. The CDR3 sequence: CASSYDGPDQPQHF. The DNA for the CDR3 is TGTGCCAGCAGTTATGATGGACCCGATCAGCCCCAGCATTTT.